Presented here are 8 T cell receptor beta chains from one specimen sequenced in a study of blood T cells in healthy people across ages. The use of a sample-barcoded 5' primer and a J-beta primer mix characterized a second PCR of roughly 6 to 11 cycles. Via MiXCR, TCRdb re-called the 5' RACE reads, giving one row per CDR3 protein. The profile shows 650,000 to 950,000 distinct CDR3 sequences, roughly 44% of them singletons. The source material was blood. Every receptor here comes from a man aged 55 to 70 in good health.

Comment on this clonotype: One base away lies a much larger clone, so this may be a sequencing read error. The rearrangement joins TRBV7-9 to TRBJ2-7; a weak D match, TRBD2 (5 bases). The germline V and J ends were trimmed by 4 bases and 3 bases, with 7 bases remaining between them. Per the germline V gene, CDR1 is SEHNR and CDR2 is FQNEAQ (reference sequence). This CDR3 spans 12 amino acids. The CDR3 protein is CASSWESYEQYF. CDR3 bases: TGTGCCAGCAGCTGGGAGAGCTACGAGCAGTACTTC.

This clonotype was recorded once. The junction differs from germline at one of its ends, possibly a read error. This chain joins TRBV11-2 and TRBJ1-4; TRBD1 is a possible D gene (5 bases). Germline V lookup: CDR1 SGHAT, CDR2 FQNNGV. The CDR3 is made up of 15 amino acids. The CDR3 sequence: CAGSTRQRENEKLFF. In DNA, the CDR3 is TGTGCCGGCAGCACCCGACAGCGAGAGAATGAAAAACTGTTTTTT.

This clonotype has only a few counts. In nucleotides, the CDR3 is TGTGCCAGCAGTGACGGGACAGGATCCTACAATGAGCAGTTCTTC. Protein: CASSDGTGSYNEQFF. This sequence joins TRBV25-1 and TRBJ2-1, with 8 positions matching TRBD1. This CDR3 is 15 amino acids long. Germline CDR1 and CDR2: MGHDK and SYGVNS. V lost 3 bases to trimming and J lost 1 base; unmatched junction nucleotides: 2.

The chain recombines TRBV20-1 with TRBJ2-1; 8 bases are a match to TRBD2. Germline V gives CDR1 DFQATT, CDR2 SNEGSKA (reference sequence). The length of the CDR3 is 14 residues. V was pared by 1 base and J by 4 bases, with 3 bases of the junction left unmatched. The CDR3 DNA is TGCAGTGCTAGAGGACGGGGGGGTTACAATGAGCAGTTCTTC. Its translation: CSARGRGGYNEQFF.

The chain couples TRBV29-1 to TRBJ1-1, with D hard to call. This CDR3 has 13 residues. The germline CDR1 and CDR2 sequences are SQVTM and ANQGSEA. With 2 bases removed from V and 0 bases from J, the gap between germline ends came to 7 bases. In DNA, the CDR3 is TGCAGCGTTGAATCACAGATGAACACTGAAGCTTTCTTT. Translated: CSVESQMNTEAFF. The full variable domain, completed using reference TRBV29-1 and TRBJ1-1, is SAVISQKPSRDICQRGTSLTIQCQVDSQVTMMFWYRQQPGQSLTLIATANQGSEATYESGFVIDKFPISRPNLTFSTLTVSNMSPEDSSIYLCSVESQMNTEAFFGQGTRLTVV.

Ten or more counts support this clonotype. V is TRBV29-1 and J is TRBJ2-1; 7 positions agree with TRBD1. Germline V gene lookup returns CDR1 SQVTM and CDR2 ANQGSEA. The CDR3 contains 12 residues. J lost 7 bases, V lost 5 bases, and 5 bases had no gene match. The CDR3 loop is CSVSPGGNEQFF. Here the CDR3 DNA reads TGCAGCGTTTCGCCAGGGGGTAATGAGCAGTTCTTC.

In the case of this clonotype: A much bigger clone sits one base away, suggesting this may be a read error. This chain uses TRBV11-2 with TRBJ1-5; TRBD1 matches at 8 bases. Trimming removed 4 bases from V and 9 bases from J; junction bases left unmatched: 8. Germline values: CDR1 SGHAT, CDR2 FQNNGV. The CDR3 has 14 residues. CDR3 sequence reads: CASSSTGVDRPQHF. The CDR3 DNA follows: TGTGCCAGCAGCTCGACAGGGGTCGATCGGCCCCAGCATTTT.

The chain couples TRBV7-9 to TRBJ2-3; D possibly corresponds to TRBD2 (5 bases). CDR1 SEHNR and CDR2 FQNEAQ come from the germline V gene (reference sequence). Trimming took off 1 base at V and 2 bases at J, with 13 bases between the two ends. The CDR3 runs 16 residues. The chain's CDR3 is CASSLDLRASTDTQYF. The CDR3 nucleotides are TGTGCCAGCAGCTTAGACTTGAGGGCTTCCACAGATACGCAGTATTTT.